A selection of T cell receptor beta chains follows, all from one sample in a study of blood T cells in healthy people across ages. TCRdb re-called the 5' RACE reads through MiXCR, storing one row per CDR3 protein. The data show some 930,000 distinct CDR3 sequences, roughly 29% seen once. These data were also filed under a second study, of T cells of mothers and their children.

The sample was blood. The receptors here all came from a woman in her forties in good health. Both conserved end residues are part of each CDR3. D genes are given only for firm matches.

-	TRBJ2-1	TRBV9	CASSVALSGNEQFF
TRBD2	TRBJ2-1	TRBV5-1	CASSLVLSGGRRSCNEQFF
-	TRBJ2-7	TRBV2	CASSGYGTPAYEQYF
-	TRBJ2-2	TRBV7-2	CASTPRRTFTGELFF
TRBD1	TRBJ2-7	TRBV9	CASSVRQGSYEQYF
-	TRBJ1-1	TRBV27	CASSWASHTEAFF
-	TRBJ1-2	TRBV20-1	CSATQIRHGYTF
-	TRBJ1-1	TRBV20-1	CSARPRPGVTEAFF
TRBD2	TRBJ2-3	TRBV5-4	CASSSEWGLDTDTQYF
-	TRBJ2-7	TRBV5-1	CASSLTGQGGLYEQYF
TRBD1	TRBJ2-7	TRBV6-1	CASRTGITQQYF
-	TRBJ2-7	TRBV27	CASSSLGGVSYEQYF
-	TRBJ1-5	TRBV2	CASSDLPGLSNNQPQHF
-	TRBJ2-7	TRBV7-9	CASSLSWTEEEIQYF
-	TRBJ2-6	TRBV4-1	CASSPTEGANVLTF
TRBD2	TRBJ2-3	TRBV7-2	CASGPRSAGELTDTQYF
-	TRBJ2-6	TRBV11-2	CASSSDPQAYSGANVLTF
-	TRBJ2-1	TRBV7-2	CVSSLAASSKQCF
-	TRBJ2-6	TRBV9	CASSVDGANVLTF
-	TRBJ2-1	TRBV20-1	CSATLPWAGSYSSYNEQFF
-	TRBJ2-5	TRBV15	CATSRDLTPRETQYF
-	-	TRBV5-1	CASSPAGRRTQYF
-	TRBJ2-3	TRBV5-1	CAGSYGREDTQYF
-	TRBJ1-2	TRBV10-3	CAISHGMLYGYTF
-	TRBJ2-3	TRBV12-3/TRBV12-4	CASTRDGDVDTQYF
-	TRBJ1-1	TRBV5-1	CASSLDVGRTEAFF
-	TRBJ1-5	TRBV6-1	CASRIGTPNQPQHF